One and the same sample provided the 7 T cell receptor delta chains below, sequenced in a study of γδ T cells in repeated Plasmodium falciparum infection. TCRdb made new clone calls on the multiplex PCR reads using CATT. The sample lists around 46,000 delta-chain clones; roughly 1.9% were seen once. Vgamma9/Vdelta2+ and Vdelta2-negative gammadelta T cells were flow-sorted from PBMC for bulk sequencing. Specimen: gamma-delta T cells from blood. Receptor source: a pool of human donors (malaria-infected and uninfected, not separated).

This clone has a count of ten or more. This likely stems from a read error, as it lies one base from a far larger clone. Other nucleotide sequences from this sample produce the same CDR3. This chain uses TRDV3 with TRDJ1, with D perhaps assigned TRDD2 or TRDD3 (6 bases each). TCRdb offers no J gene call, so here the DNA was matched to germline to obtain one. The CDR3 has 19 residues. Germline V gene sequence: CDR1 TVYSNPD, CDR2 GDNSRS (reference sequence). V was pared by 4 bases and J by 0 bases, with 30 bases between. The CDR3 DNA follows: TGTGCCTCCTTTCTTCCTCCACACGGGGACACTGGGTACACCGATAAACTCATCTTT. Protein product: CASFLPPHGDTGYTDKLIF.

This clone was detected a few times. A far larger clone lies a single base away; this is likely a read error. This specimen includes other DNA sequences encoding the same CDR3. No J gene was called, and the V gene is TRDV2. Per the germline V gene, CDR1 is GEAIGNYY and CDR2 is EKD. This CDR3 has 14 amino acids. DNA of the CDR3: TGTGCCTGTGACCAAAGGCTGGGAATCCCAGGTTCCATCTTT. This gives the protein CACDQRLGIPGSIF.

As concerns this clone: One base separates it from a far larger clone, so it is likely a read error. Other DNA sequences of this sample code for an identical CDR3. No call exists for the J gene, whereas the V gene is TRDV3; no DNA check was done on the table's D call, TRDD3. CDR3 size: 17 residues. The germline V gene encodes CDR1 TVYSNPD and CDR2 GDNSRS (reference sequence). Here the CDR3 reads CAFSRVLLWGITDKLIF. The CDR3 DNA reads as TGTGCCTTTAGTAGGGTCCTACTGTGGGGAATCACCGATAAACTCATCTTC.

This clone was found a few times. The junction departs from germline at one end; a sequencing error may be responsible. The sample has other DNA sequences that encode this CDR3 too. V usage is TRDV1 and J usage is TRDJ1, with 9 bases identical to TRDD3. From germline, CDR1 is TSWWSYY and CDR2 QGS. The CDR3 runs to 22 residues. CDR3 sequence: CALGELGPTGLGGYWGTDKLIF. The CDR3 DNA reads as TGCGCTCTTGGGGAACTCGGACCTACAGGGTTGGGGGGATACTGGGGGACCGATAAACTCATCTTT.

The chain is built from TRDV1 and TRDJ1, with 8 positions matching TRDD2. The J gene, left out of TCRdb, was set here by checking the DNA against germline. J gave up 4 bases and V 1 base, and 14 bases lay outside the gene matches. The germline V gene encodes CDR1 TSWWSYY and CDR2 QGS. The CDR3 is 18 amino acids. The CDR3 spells CALGEPSYGPGEVDKLIF. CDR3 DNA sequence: TGTGCTCTTGGGGAACCTTCCTACGGTCCGGGGGAGGTCGATAAACTCATCTTT.

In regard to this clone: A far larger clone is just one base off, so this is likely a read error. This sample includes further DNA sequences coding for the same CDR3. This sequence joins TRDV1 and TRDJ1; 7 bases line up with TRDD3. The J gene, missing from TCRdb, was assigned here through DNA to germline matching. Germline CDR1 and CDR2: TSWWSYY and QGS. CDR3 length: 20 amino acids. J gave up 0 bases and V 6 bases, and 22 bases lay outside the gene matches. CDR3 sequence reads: CALGESAYLILGIYTDKLIF. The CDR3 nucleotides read TGTGCTCTTGGAGAATCGGCCTACCTTATACTGGGGATCTACACCGATAAACTCATCTTT.

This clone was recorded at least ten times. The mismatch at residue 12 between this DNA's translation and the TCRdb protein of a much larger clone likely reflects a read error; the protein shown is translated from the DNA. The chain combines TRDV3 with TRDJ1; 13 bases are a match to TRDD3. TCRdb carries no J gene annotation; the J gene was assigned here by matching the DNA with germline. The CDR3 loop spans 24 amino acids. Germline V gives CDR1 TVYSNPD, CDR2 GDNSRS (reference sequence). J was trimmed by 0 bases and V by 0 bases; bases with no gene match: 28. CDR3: CAFSYPSYLGDALGDTLYTDKLIF. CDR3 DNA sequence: TGTGCCTTTAGCTACCCTTCCTACTTAGGGGATGCACTGGGGGATACGCTGTACACCGATAAACTCATCTTT.